This TCR beta chain was sequenced in a study of control samples from healthy donors and cancer patients. The CDR3 runs 13 residues. Germline CDR1 reads SGHTA; CDR2 reads FQGNSA. Deletions cut 5 bases from V and 5 bases from J, with 10 bases between. Only in-frame clones appear in the TCRdb table, and some are missing; sequencing was by immunoSEQ multiplex PCR. The sample includes about 180,000 clones, around 94% seen only once; the top ten take about 1.4%. The chain carries TRBV7-2 and TRBJ1-5; tentative D call: TRBD1 (5 bases). The source is a man aged 30-40 years in good health. Sequences were obtained from blood. CDR3 loop: CASSRRGDQPQHF. CDR3 coding DNA: TGTGCCAGCAGCCGTAGGGGAGATCAGCCCCAGCATTTT.